This T cell receptor (beta chain) was sequenced during a study of cytomegalovirus exposure and HLA in healthy donors. A multiplex PCR was run with 60 Vbeta primers and 13 Jbeta primers. Clones were sequenced by immunoSEQ multiplex PCR, and TCRdb holds only the in-frame ones, with some missing. The sample lists around 170,000 clones, over 65% occurring once. In germline, CDR1 is SGDLS, CDR2 YYNGEE. This CDR3 region has 15 residues. Unmatched junction bases numbered 3, after V lost 0 bases and J lost 3 bases. Sequenced: PBMCs. The clonotype originates from a woman aged 50 to 65 in good health and CMV-seropositive. This chain links TRBV9 with TRBJ1-2, with 9 bases lining up with TRBD1. CDR3 coding DNA: TGTGCCAGCAGCGTAGAGGGACAGGGATACTATGGCTACACCTTC. This gives the protein CASSVEGQGYYGYTF.